The 8 T cell receptor beta chains in this list originate from one sample, sequenced in a study of T cells after yellow fever vaccination. From the 5' RACE reads, TCRdb called clonotypes with MiXCR, one entry per CDR3 protein. In the table there are around 600,000 distinct CDR3 sequences, 9% to 15% of which are singletons. Sequencing was performed on PBMCs, taken on the day of the yellow fever booster vaccination. Receptor source: a man in his thirties or forties who received the YFV17D yellow fever vaccine.

The chain uses TRBV6-1 and TRBJ1-5; 7 nucleotides agree with TRBD1. In germline, CDR1 is MNHNS, CDR2 SASEGT. The CDR3 is 16 amino acids. After removal of 6 bases from V and 5 bases from J, the junction contained 13 bases not matched to a gene. CDR3 residues: CASSQSTTGVDQPQHF. CDR3 DNA sequence: TGTGCCAGCAGCCAATCCACAACAGGGGTGGATCAGCCCCAGCATTTT.

The chain links TRBV5-1 to TRBJ1-1, with 8 bases lining up with TRBD1. The CDR3 is made up of 14 amino acids. Germline loops: CDR1 SGHRS, CDR2 YFSETQ. Losses at the gene ends were 0 bases for V and 7 bases for J; bases not matched to a gene: 5. CDR3 region: CASSLERTGNEAFF. The CDR3 coding sequence is TGCGCCAGCAGCTTGGAGCGGACAGGGAATGAAGCTTTCTTT.

Ten or more counts support this clonotype. The rearrangement uses TRBV15 and TRBJ2-1, with TRBD2 matching 10 bases. Trimming at V came to 3 bases and at J to 9 bases, leaving 20 bases not matched to a gene. The CDR3 has 19 amino acids. Germline V gene lookup returns CDR1 LNHNV and CDR2 YYDKDF (reference sequence). CDR3 nucleotides: TGTGCCACCAGCAGCCCCTGGGGAAGCGGGAGGGCTGGTTACGGTGAGCAGTTCTTC. Its translation: CATSSPWGSGRAGYGEQFF.

The chain combines TRBV4-3 with TRBJ2-1; 10 bases are shared with TRBD2. This CDR3 is built from 19 residues. Germline lookup yields CDR1 LGHNA and CDR2 YSLEER. V was clipped by 0 bases and J by 7 bases; unmatched bases: 15. The DNA of the CDR3 is TGCGCCAGCAGCCAAGATGGGACCTGGAGCGGGAGGGTTTCAAATGAGCAGTTCTTC. Amino acids: CASSQDGTWSGRVSNEQFF.

The table lists this clonotype with many counts. The CDR3 sequence is CASSSRGGGGADTQYF. The CDR3 DNA reads TGTGCCAGCAGCTCGCGCGGAGGGGGTGGTGCAGATACGCAGTATTTT. The chain couples TRBV7-2 to TRBJ2-3; the D call may be TRBD1 or TRBD2 (6 bases each). CDR1 is SGHTA, CDR2 FQGNSA, per germline. V was trimmed by 4 bases and J by 4 bases, leaving 18 bases between them. The CDR3 length is 16 residues.

The chain uses TRBV27 and TRBJ2-7; 11 bases line up with TRBD2. V shed 3 bases and J 1 base; nucleotides not matched to a gene: 5. The germline gives CDR1 MNHEY, CDR2 SMNVEV (reference sequence). This CDR3 has 16 residues. The CDR3 nucleotides read TGTGCCAGCAGTTTGGTTAGCGGGAGGGTGTCCTACGAGCAGTACTTC. This gives the protein CASSLVSGRVSYEQYF.

The sample holds a few counts of this clonotype. The CDR3 protein is CSAQDREEYTQYF. The CDR3 nucleotides read TGCAGTGCCCAAGACAGGGAGGAATATACGCAGTATTTT. The chain recombines TRBV20-1 with TRBJ2-3, with TRBD1 as a possible D gene (7 bases). The CDR3 is made up of 13 amino acids. Between the trimmed V and J ends, which lost 6 bases and 7 bases, there was a span of 17 bases. Per germline, CDR1 DFQATT and CDR2 SNEGSKA (reference sequence).

This clonotype was detected ten times or more. V and J are TRBV7-3 and TRBJ2-3; D not resolved. The V and J ends lost 7 bases and 2 bases respectively, with 13 bases between them. There are 14 residues in the CDR3. Germline V gene data show CDR1 as SGHTA and CDR2 as FQGTGA. CDR3 loop: CASKGRSPTDTQYF. CDR3 in DNA: TGTGCCAGCAAAGGGCGGTCCCCCACAGATACGCAGTATTTT.